These T cell receptor beta chains were read from a single sample in a study of T cells expressing NK-cell markers. Using the 5' RACE reads, TCRdb records one entry per CDR3 protein without DNA. This sample's table reports about 460,000 distinct CDR3 sequences. The sample taken for sequencing was blood T cells: a sorted CD56 or NKG2C T cell subset, CD4+ or CD8+ T cells, or bulk PBMC T cells (not recorded which). The receptors derive from a woman between 45 and 65 years old in good health. Both conserved end residues are part of each CDR3.

TRBV12-3/TRBV12-4	TRBJ2-5	CASRTGPQETQYF
TRBV30	TRBJ2-1	CAWSVGVWTGDNEQFF
TRBV20-1	TRBJ2-7	CSARSDRSSYEQYF
TRBV5-6	TRBJ2-3	CASSPGLADPTDTQYF
TRBV7-9	TRBJ2-2	CASSLGGLSNTGELFF
TRBV5-1	TRBJ2-7	CASSPRTGGTYEQYF
TRBV6-1	TRBJ2-1	CASRGSSGRGDEQFF
TRBV4-1	TRBJ1-1	CASSPIWAVNTEAFF
TRBV6-6	TRBJ2-5	CASSYPTSGRAELETQYF
TRBV6-5	TRBJ2-2	CASSYTGGELFF
TRBV21-1	TRBJ2-1	CASNKTSIPLDEQFF
TRBV20-1	TRBJ2-7	CSAKDRAYEQYF
TRBV19	TRBJ2-7	CASSMGGTRFSYEQYF
TRBV12-3/TRBV12-4	TRBJ1-5	CAIKGQGESPQHF
TRBV6-1	TRBJ1-1	CASSHKTGRYTEAFF
TRBV12-3/TRBV12-4	TRBJ2-5	CASSSSIRTRETQYF
TRBV7-9	TRBJ2-3	CASSFLGGTVTDTQYF
TRBV21-1	TRBJ2-6	CASSKRGISGANVLTF
TRBV20-1	TRBJ2-3	CSATSGASTDTQYF
TRBV29-1	TRBJ2-1	CSVGWNVNEQFF
TRBV11-3	TRBJ2-2	CASSYLRRDTGELFF
TRBV12-3/TRBV12-4	TRBJ2-7	CASSLGSRGAEQYF
TRBV12-3/TRBV12-4	TRBJ2-2	CASRRGLAEFGELFF
TRBV6-2/TRBV6-3	TRBJ1-2	CASRLRINYGYTF
TRBV4-2	TRBJ2-2	CASSRGLAGLVGELFF
TRBV11-3	TRBJ2-2	CASRLTPTGELFF
TRBV4-1	TRBJ2-7	CASSQGGGGTDKNRYF
TRBV18	TRBJ2-6	CASSAGTAPRAGANVLTF